This T cell receptor beta chain was recovered during a study of blood T cell repertoires in COVID-19. The overall study: Both acute and convalescent COVID-19 samples were obtained from the United States, Italy and Spain. From T cells, B-cell-depleted T cells, or PBMCs came the material, which was cDNA or gDNA.

This CDR3 comprises 14 residues. Germline loops: CDR1 MDHEN, CDR2 SYDVKM. The J segment lost 0 bases and the V segment lost 6 bases, leaving 2 bases of the junction unmatched. Per the original methods: Amplification of reference gene primers was used by the study to estimate nucleated cell counts. Here immunoSEQ multiplex PCR was the method, and the copy in TCRdb shows in-frame clones only, minus some. V and J calls and clone size are as listed in that table; D and trimming were resolved from the DNA. The sample includes around 82,000 clones, 75% to 90% of them seen just once. The clonotype was recovered from a man older than 75 with COVID-19, enrolled during active disease. Sequenced sample: peripheral blood. This chain joins TRBV28 and TRBJ1-3; 7 nucleotides line up with TRBD1. CDR3 amino acids: CASRGDSSGNTIYF. CDR3 in DNA: TGTGCCAGCAGGGGGGACAGCTCTGGAAACACCATATATTTT.